This T cell receptor (beta chain) was recovered during a study of neoadjuvant anti-PD-1 for oral cavity cancer. This clone was observed a handful of times. Germline-derived CDR1 and CDR2 are LGHNA and YNFKEQ. This CDR3 has 18 residues. The V gene end was trimmed by 3 bases and the J gene end by 4 bases; junction bases not matched to a gene: 11. The assay was immunoSEQ multiplex PCR, and TCRdb's table has in-frame clones only and misses some. The repertoire holds some 22,000 clones, with approximately 27% as singletons. Time point in this sample: after neoadjuvant nivolumab, at surgical resection. The rearrangement joins TRBV4-2 to TRBJ2-1, with TRBD2 matching over 11 bases. Sequencing used tumor tissue, obtained after nivolumab (anti-PD-1) treatment. The TCR comes from a person aged 40 to 85 with oral cavity squamous cell carcinoma. CDR3 nucleotide sequence: TGTGCCAGCAGCCAGAACATAGCGGGAGGGCCCGGGTACAATGAGCAGTTCTTC. It is translated as CASSQNIAGGPGYNEQFF.